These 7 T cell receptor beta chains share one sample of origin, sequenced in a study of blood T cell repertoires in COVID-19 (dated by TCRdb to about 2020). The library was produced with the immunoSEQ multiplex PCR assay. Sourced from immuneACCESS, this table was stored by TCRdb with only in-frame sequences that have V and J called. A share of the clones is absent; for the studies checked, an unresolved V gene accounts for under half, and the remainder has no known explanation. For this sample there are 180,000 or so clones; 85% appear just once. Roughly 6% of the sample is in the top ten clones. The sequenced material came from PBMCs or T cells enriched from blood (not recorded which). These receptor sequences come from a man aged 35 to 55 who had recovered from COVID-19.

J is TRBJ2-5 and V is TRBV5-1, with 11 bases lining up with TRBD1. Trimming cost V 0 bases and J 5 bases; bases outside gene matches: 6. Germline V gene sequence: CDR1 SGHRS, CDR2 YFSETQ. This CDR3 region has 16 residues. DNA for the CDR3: TGCGCCAGCAGCTTGGGGACAGGGGGCCTTCGGGAGACCCAGTACTTC. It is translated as CASSLGTGGLRETQYF.

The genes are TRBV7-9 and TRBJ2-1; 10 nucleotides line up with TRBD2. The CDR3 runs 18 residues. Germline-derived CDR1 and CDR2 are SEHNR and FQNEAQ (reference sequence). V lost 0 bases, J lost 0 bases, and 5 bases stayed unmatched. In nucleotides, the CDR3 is TGTGCCAGCAGCTTAGCAAGACTAGCGGGCCTCTCCTACAATGAGCAGTTCTTC. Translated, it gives CASSLARLAGLSYNEQFF.

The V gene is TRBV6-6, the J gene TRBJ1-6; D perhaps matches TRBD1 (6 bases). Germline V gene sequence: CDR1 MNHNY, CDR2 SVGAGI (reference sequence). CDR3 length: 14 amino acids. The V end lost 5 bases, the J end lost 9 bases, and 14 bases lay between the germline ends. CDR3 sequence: CASSGGGQGSPLHF. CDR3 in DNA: TGTGCCAGCAGTGGGGGGGGGCAGGGTTCACCCCTCCACTTT.

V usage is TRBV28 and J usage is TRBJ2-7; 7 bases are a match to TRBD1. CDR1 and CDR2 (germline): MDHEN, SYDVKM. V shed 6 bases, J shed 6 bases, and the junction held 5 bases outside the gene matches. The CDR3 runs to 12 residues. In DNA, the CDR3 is TGTGCCAGCAGCTCCTCAGGGGGCGAGCAGTACTTC. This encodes CASSSSGGEQYF.

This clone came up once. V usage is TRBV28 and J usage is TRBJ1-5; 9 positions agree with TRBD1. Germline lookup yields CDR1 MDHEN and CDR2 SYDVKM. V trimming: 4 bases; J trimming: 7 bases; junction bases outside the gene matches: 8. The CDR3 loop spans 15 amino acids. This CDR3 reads CASSSGTGPRQPQHF. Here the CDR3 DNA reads TGTGCCAGCAGTTCTGGGACAGGGCCGAGGCAGCCCCAGCATTTT.

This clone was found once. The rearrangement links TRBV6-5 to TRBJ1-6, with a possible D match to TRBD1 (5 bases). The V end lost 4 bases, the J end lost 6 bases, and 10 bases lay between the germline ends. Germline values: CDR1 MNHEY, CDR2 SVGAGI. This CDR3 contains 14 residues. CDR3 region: CASSFTGPNSPLHF. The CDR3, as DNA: TGTGCCAGCAGTTTTACAGGCCCTAATTCACCCCTCCACTTT.

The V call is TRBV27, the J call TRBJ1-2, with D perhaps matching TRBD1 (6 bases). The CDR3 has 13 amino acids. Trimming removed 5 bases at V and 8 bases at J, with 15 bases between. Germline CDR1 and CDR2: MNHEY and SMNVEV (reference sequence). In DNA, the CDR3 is TGTGCCAGCAGTCTACACAGGGATTCAGGCTACACCTTC. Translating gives CASSLHRDSGYTF.